Each of the 13 T cell receptor beta chains below was sequenced from the same sample in a study of blood T cell repertoires in COVID-19 (dated by TCRdb to 2019 to 2021). To prepare the library, the immunoSEQ multiplex PCR assay was applied. The table comes from immuneACCESS by way of TCRdb, which keeps in-frame sequences with V and J called. Part of the clones is missing from these tables; in studies checked, under half for an unresolved V gene and the rest for unknown reasons. For this sample there are around 100,000 clones; roughly 90% appear just once. The top ten constitute more than 1.5% of the sample. Material for sequencing was peripheral blood. These receptors came from an elderly man with acute or convalescent COVID-19.

The chain has TRBV27 and TRBJ2-3; 9 bases align to TRBD1. Unmatched junction bases numbered 11, after V lost 6 bases and J lost 4 bases. There are 16 residues in the CDR3. The germline CDR1 and CDR2 sequences are MNHEY and SMNVEV (reference sequence). CDR3 sequence (DNA): TGTGCCAGCAGCTCCATTGACAGGGGGGGGGCAGATACGCAGTATTTT. Amino acids: CASSSIDRGGADTQYF.

The J gene is TRBJ2-4, the V gene TRBV3-1 (or the pseudogene TRBV3-2); 10 bases agree with TRBD1. The CDR3 has 17 amino acids. V lost 0 bases, J lost 12 bases, and 14 bases stayed unmatched. Per the germline V gene, CDR1 is LGHDT and CDR2 is YNNKEL (reference sequence). The CDR3 DNA sequence: TGTGCCAGCAGCCAAGAGGGACAGGGGATTCCTCTACGGAATCAGTACTTC. Protein product: CASSQEGQGIPLRNQYF.

The CDR3 nucleotides are TGTGCCACCGCCCAGCGGGAGAGCTACGAGCAGTACTTC. This gives the protein CATAQRESYEQYF. The chain couples TRBV7-2 to TRBJ2-7; 8 bases agree with TRBD2. Losses at the gene ends were 10 bases for V and 3 bases for J; bases not matched to a gene: 8. The CDR3 is 13 residues long. Looked up from germline, CDR1 is SGHTA and CDR2 is FQGNSA.

As concerns this clone: The same CDR3 can be traced to other DNA sequences in this sample. This chain links TRBV5-1 with TRBJ2-7; TRBD1 matches 7 bases. The CDR3 covers 14 residues. CDR1 is SGHRS, CDR2 YFSETQ, per germline. The V gene end was trimmed by 0 bases and the J gene end by 4 bases; junction bases not matched to a gene: 4. The CDR3 here is CASSLGDRSYEQYF. The CDR3 region has the DNA TGCGCCAGCAGCTTGGGGGACAGAAGTTACGAGCAGTACTTC.

The chain recombines TRBV7-8 with TRBJ1-1; 7 bases line up with TRBD1. The V gene's germline CDR1 is SGHVS and CDR2 FQNEAQ. The CDR3 runs 14 residues. Unmatched junction bases numbered 4, after V lost 5 bases and J lost 1 base. The CDR3 reads CASSLGGENTEAFF. The DNA of the CDR3 is TGTGCCAGCAGCCTAGGGGGCGAGAACACTGAAGCTTTCTTT.

The chain has TRBV3-1 (or the pseudogene TRBV3-2) and TRBJ2-4, with D hard to call. V lost 4 bases and J 7 bases, leaving 14 bases between the germline ends. The CDR3 is 14 residues long. CDR1 is LGHDT and CDR2 is YNNKEL in the germline V gene (reference sequence). The CDR3 loop reads CASSPNPNLNIQYF. The CDR3 nucleotides are TGTGCCAGCAGCCCTAACCCAAATTTGAACATTCAGTACTTC.

The rearrangement joins TRBV4-3 to TRBJ2-1, with D possibly TRBD2 on 6 matching bases. Trimming cost V 3 bases and J 7 bases, with 10 bases left between them. Germline CDR1 and CDR2: LGHNA and YSLEER. This CDR3 spans 13 amino acids. The chain's CDR3 is CASSQGLNNEQFF. In nucleotides, the CDR3 is TGCGCCAGCAGCCAGGGACTGAATAATGAGCAGTTCTTC.

The CDR3 region is CASSLDRAPTYEQYF. CDR3 bases: TGTGCCAGCAGCTTGGATCGAGCGCCCACCTACGAGCAGTACTTC. This rearrangement joins TRBV5-4 to TRBJ2-7; no definite D call. This CDR3 spans 15 amino acids. The germline V and J ends were trimmed by 0 bases and 2 bases, with 12 bases remaining between them. The germline CDR1 and CDR2 sequences are SGHNT and YYREEE (reference sequence).

The chain has TRBV7-2 and TRBJ1-6, with 10 bases matching TRBD1. The CDR3 extends over 15 amino acids. V lost 4 bases and J lost 9; bases outside the gene matches: 6. Germline CDR1 reads SGHTA; CDR2 reads FQGNSA. This CDR3 is CASSSRTGGSSPLHF. CDR3 coding DNA: TGTGCCAGCAGCTCCAGGACAGGGGGAAGTTCACCCCTCCACTTT.

The chain carries TRBV7-2 and TRBJ1-5; D is possibly TRBD1 (6 bases). This CDR3 is 15 amino acids long. CDR1 is SGHTA and CDR2 is FQGNSA in the germline V gene. V was trimmed by 1 base and J by 5 bases, leaving 12 bases between them. CDR3 in amino acids: CASSLVNRVDQPQHF. The CDR3 coding sequence is TGTGCCAGCAGCTTAGTCAACAGGGTGGATCAGCCCCAGCATTTT.

The CDR3 DNA follows: TGTGCCAGCAGCTTATGGGGAGGAGAAGGAAAACTGTTTTTT. It specifies CASSLWGGEGKLFF. The chain carries TRBV7-8 and TRBJ1-4; no reliable D call. Trimming left V 2 bases short and J 10 bases short, with 14 bases between. The CDR3 consists of 14 residues. The V gene's germline CDR1 is SGHVS and CDR2 FQNEAQ.

This clone was recorded only once. V gene TRBV6-2 or TRBV6-3 combines with J gene TRBJ2-2; 10 positions match TRBD2. CDR1 MNHEY and CDR2 SVGEGT come from the germline V gene. The CDR3 totals 15 residues. V was pared by 4 bases and J by 4 bases, with 3 bases of the junction left unmatched. The CDR3 is CASSFGTSATGELFF. As DNA, the CDR3 is TGTGCCAGCAGTTTTGGGACTAGCGCCACCGGGGAGCTGTTTTTT.

This CDR3 is CASSQDGGRVTGELFF. CDR3 DNA sequence: TGTGCCAGCAGCCAAGATGGCGGGAGGGTCACCGGGGAGCTGTTTTTT. The chain has TRBV3-1 (or the pseudogene TRBV3-2) and TRBJ2-2, with 9 bases lining up with TRBD2. Germline values: CDR1 LGHDT, CDR2 YNNKEL (reference sequence). The CDR3 is 16 residues long. The junction had 3 bases not matched to a gene; V was cut back by 0 bases and J by 4 bases.